Shown below are 10 T cell receptor beta chains from a single sample sequenced in a study of cytomegalovirus exposure and HLA in healthy donors. Primers: 60 Vbeta forward and 13 Jbeta reverse. Sequencing was performed with immunoSEQ multiplex PCR; in TCRdb, only in-frame clones are kept and a portion is missing. The sample lists some 180,000 clones, approximately 70% occurring once. Sequencing input: PBMCs. The receptor source for this set is a woman younger than 45 in good health and CMV-seronegative.

The chain combines TRBV15 with TRBJ1-3; 8 nucleotides agree with TRBD1. This CDR3 is 17 amino acids long. V shed 0 bases and J 1 base; nucleotides not matched to a gene: 5. Germline V gene data show CDR1 as LNHNV and CDR2 as YYDKDF (reference sequence). The chain's CDR3 is CATSRDQGAVSGNTIYF. CDR3 DNA sequence: TGTGCCACCAGCAGAGATCAGGGGGCAGTTTCTGGAAACACCATATATTTT.

The chain joins TRBV28 to TRBJ1-5; no reliable D call. The V gene's germline CDR1 is MDHEN and CDR2 SYDVKM. CDR3 length: 13 amino acids. Trimming took off 7 bases at V and 3 bases at J, with 10 bases between the two ends. DNA for the CDR3: TGTGCCAGCACCCTCGTCTTCAATCAGCCCCAGCATTTT. The encoded protein is CASTLVFNQPQHF.

V is TRBV11-2 and J is TRBJ2-7; 7 bases are a match to TRBD2. The germline V gene has CDR1 SGHAT and CDR2 FQNNGV. This CDR3 comprises 16 residues. J lost 3 bases, V lost 7 bases, and 15 bases had no gene match. CDR3 in DNA: TGTGCCAGCAAAAACTCGTTTCGGGAGGCAAGCTACGAGCAGTACTTC. Translated: CASKNSFREASYEQYF.

The V and J genes are TRBV18 and TRBJ2-5, with TRBD1 as a possible D gene (6 bases). V was clipped by 4 bases and J by 2 bases, with 8 bases between them. CDR1 is KGHSH, CDR2 LQKENI, per germline. This CDR3 is built from 13 residues. CDR3 nucleotides: TGTGCCAGCTCACGGACAGTACAAGAGACCCAGTACTTC. It encodes CASSRTVQETQYF.

The chain couples TRBV5-3 to TRBJ2-7, with 11 bases identical to TRBD1. TRBV5-3 is placed among ORFs of uncertain function. V shed 4 bases, J shed 3 bases, and the junction held 15 bases outside the gene matches. The CDR3 sequence is 18 residues long. The CDR3 DNA sequence: TGTGCCAGAAGCCATCCCCCCCTTTTGGGACAGGGGGGCTACGAGCAGTACTTC. Protein product: CARSHPPLLGQGGYEQYF.

V is TRBV29-1 and J is TRBJ2-2; the D gene is possibly TRBD2 (5 bases). Trimming shortened V by 5 bases and J by 0 bases, and 13 bases separated the two germline ends. This CDR3 has 15 amino acids. CDR1 is SQVTM and CDR2 is ANQGSEA in the germline V gene. The CDR3 bases are TGCAGCGTTCTCAAGGTGGGAGCGAACACCGGGGAGCTGTTTTTT. Translation: CSVLKVGANTGELFF.

The chain is built from TRBV5-3 and TRBJ1-4; 8 bases agree with TRBD1. TRBV5-3 is identified as an open reading frame with a role that is uncertain. CDR3 length: 17 amino acids. V lost 4 bases, J lost 0 bases, and 8 bases stayed unmatched. CDR3 nucleotide sequence: TGTGCCAGAAGCATTCGGGACAGGAGTGCAACTAATGAAAAACTGTTTTTT. This sequence encodes CARSIRDRSATNEKLFF.

The chain recombines TRBV27 with TRBJ2-5; D unresolved. Germline lookup yields CDR1 MNHEY and CDR2 SMNVEV (reference sequence). This CDR3 comprises 14 residues. V shed 7 bases and J shed 2 bases, with 14 bases lying between them. The CDR3 sequence is CASNPSSGQETQYF. CDR3 in DNA: TGTGCCAGCAACCCGTCATCGGGTCAAGAGACCCAGTACTTC.

The V and J genes are TRBV25-1 and TRBJ1-1, with D possibly TRBD1 on 5 matching bases. The germline V and J ends were trimmed by 7 bases and 3 bases, with 15 bases remaining between them. CDR1 and CDR2 from the germline V gene are MGHDK and SYGVNS. This CDR3 spans 14 amino acids. The CDR3 nucleotides read TGTGCCAGCAAAATGTGGGGGGAATACACTGAAGCTTTCTTT. Protein product: CASKMWGEYTEAFF.

The chain recombines TRBV29-1 with TRBJ2-7, with unresolved D. V lost 0 bases and J lost 5, with 8 bases in between. Looked up from germline, CDR1 is SQVTM and CDR2 is ANQGSEA. This CDR3 contains 12 residues. The CDR3 bases are TGCAGCGTTGAAGATTTTGGAGACGAGCAGTACTTC. Translated, it gives CSVEDFGDEQYF.